The 31 T cell receptor beta chains below were found in one sample sequenced in a study of blood T cell repertoires in COVID-19. Sequenced by immunoSEQ multiplex PCR; TCRdb stores in-frame clones only, minus some. Of some 170,000 clones detected, over 80% appear once; the ten largest clones hold over 3.5%. The sample was peripheral blood. These receptors originate from an older woman who had recovered from COVID-19.

This clone was found a few times. V gene TRBV5-8 combines with J gene TRBJ2-3; 8 positions match TRBD2. V lost 2 bases to trimming and J lost 1 base; unmatched junction nucleotides: 3. Germline values: CDR1 SGHTS, CDR2 YDEGEE. CDR3 size: 15 residues. The CDR3 bases are TGTGCCAGCAGCTTACTAGCGGCTCGCACAGATACGCAGTATTTT. Residues: CASSLLAARTDTQYF.

The chain is built from TRBV5-1 and TRBJ1-6; TRBD1 matches at 9 bases. Trimming cost V 2 bases and J 5 bases; bases outside gene matches: 5. This CDR3 has 16 amino acids. The germline CDR1 and CDR2 sequences are SGHRS and YFSETQ. CDR3 region: CASSLQGAEDNSPLHF. In nucleotides, the CDR3 is TGCGCCAGCAGCTTACAGGGGGCTGAAGATAATTCACCCCTCCACTTT.

This chain connects TRBV10-1 to TRBJ2-4, with unresolved D. V lost 3 bases, J lost 0 bases, and 18 bases lay in between. CDR1 is WNHNN and CDR2 is SYGVQD in the germline V gene (reference sequence). This CDR3 contains 18 residues. For the CDR3, the DNA is TGCGCCAGCAGTGAACCCACCCCAGAGGATTTAGCCAAAAACATTCAGTACTTC. Encoded protein: CASSEPTPEDLAKNIQYF.

The V call is TRBV21-1, the J call TRBJ1-3; the table's TRBD1 call for D was not verified on the DNA. TRBV21-1 is labeled a pseudogene. CDR3 length: 19 residues. In DNA, the CDR3 is TGTGCCAGCAGCATGCACCCTAGACAGGGGGCGGCTTGTGGAAACACCATATATTTT. It encodes CASSMHPRQGAACGNTIYF.

The chain's CDR3 is CASSPSGGPYNEQFF. For the CDR3, the DNA is TGTGCCAGCAGCCCGAGCGGGGGCCCCTACAATGAGCAGTTCTTC. The rearrangement uses TRBV5-4 and TRBJ2-1, with 8 positions matching TRBD2. Losses at the gene ends were 4 bases for V and 2 bases for J; bases not matched to a gene: 5. The CDR3 contains 15 residues. The germline V gene encodes CDR1 SGHNT and CDR2 YYREEE (reference sequence).

The chain employs TRBV4-2 and TRBJ2-4; 8 bases are shared with TRBD2. Trimming at V came to 1 base and at J to 5 bases, leaving 4 bases not matched to a gene. Germline loops: CDR1 LGHNA, CDR2 YNFKEQ. The CDR3 covers 15 residues. The CDR3 region has the DNA TGTGCCAGCAGCCAAGTGAGCGGGGGACAAAACATTCAGTACTTC. Its protein is CASSQVSGGQNIQYF.

The genes are TRBV5-1 and TRBJ2-6; 7 positions agree with TRBD1. The CDR3 loop spans 13 amino acids. Germline V gene data show CDR1 as SGHRS and CDR2 as YFSETQ. V shed 5 bases and J 9 bases; nucleotides not matched to a gene: 5. The CDR3 protein is CASRTRDSNVLTF. CDR3 nucleotides: TGCGCCAGCAGGACCCGGGACAGCAACGTCCTGACTTTC.

The chain carries TRBV11-2 and TRBJ1-2; TRBD1 agrees at 8 bases. CDR1 and CDR2 from the germline V gene are SGHAT and FQNNGV. The CDR3 has 15 amino acids. J gave up 7 bases and V 0 bases, and 7 bases lay outside the gene matches. CDR3 sequence (DNA): TGTGCCAGCAGCTTAGACTGGACAGGGAGCGGTGGCTACACCTTC. Its translation: CASSLDWTGSGGYTF.

This chain uses TRBV28 with TRBJ1-4, with a tentative D call TRBD1 (5 bases). Per germline, CDR1 MDHEN and CDR2 SYDVKM. The CDR3 sequence is 18 residues long. The germline V and J ends were trimmed by 4 bases and 7 bases, with 25 bases remaining between them. The CDR3 protein is CASSSSLFRGGRGEKLFF. CDR3 bases: TGTGCCAGCAGTTCTTCTCTTTTTCGCGGGGGAAGGGGTGAAAAACTGTTTTTT.

This chain uses TRBV30 with TRBJ1-2; D is perhaps TRBD1 (6 bases). The CDR3 consists of 13 residues. With 6 bases removed from V and 8 bases from J, the gap between germline ends came to 19 bases. In germline, CDR1 is GTSNPN, CDR2 SVGIG (reference sequence). CDR3 in DNA: TGTGCCTGCAAGACAGGTACTGGAAGAGGCTACACCTTC. Protein sequence: CACKTGTGRGYTF.

The rearrangement links TRBV4-3 to TRBJ2-3; D might be TRBD1 (5 bases). The germline V gene has CDR1 LGHNA and CDR2 YSLEER. Trimming took off 1 base at V and 0 bases at J, with 11 bases between the two ends. The CDR3 consists of 16 residues. Here the CDR3 reads CASSQASQGSTDTQYF. The CDR3 bases are TGCGCCAGCAGCCAAGCGTCGCAGGGAAGCACAGATACGCAGTATTTT.

This chain joins TRBV28 and TRBJ1-6; the match to TRBD1 covers 8 bases. Germline V gene sequence: CDR1 MDHEN, CDR2 SYDVKM. The CDR3 is 17 residues long. Trimming took 4 bases from V and 9 from J; bases not matched to a gene: 14. The CDR3 DNA follows: TGTGCCAGCAGTTCCCCGCTCGAAACAGGGGGTCCTTCACCCCTCCACTTT. This encodes CASSSPLETGGPSPLHF.

This rearrangement joins TRBV5-5 to TRBJ1-4, with D possibly being TRBD1 (5 bases). CDR1 is SGHKS and CDR2 is YYEKEE in the germline V gene (reference sequence). CDR3 length equals 13 residues. Between the trimmed V and J ends, which lost 7 bases and 4 bases, there was a span of 11 bases. The CDR3 nucleotides read TGTGCCAGCTCTCGGGGGGGTAATGAAAAACTGTTTTTT. Amino acids: CASSRGGNEKLFF.

The gene calls are TRBV10-3 and TRBJ1-3; D not resolved. Germline loops: CDR1 ENHRY, CDR2 SYGVKD. With 4 bases removed from V and 1 base from J, the gap between germline ends came to 8 bases. The CDR3 sequence is 14 residues long. CDR3 protein: CAISASGSGNTIYF. In DNA form, the CDR3 reads TGTGCCATCAGTGCCTCAGGTTCTGGAAACACCATATATTTT.

V and J are TRBV28 and TRBJ1-4; possibly TRBD1 for D (5 bases). The germline V and J ends were trimmed by 6 bases and 4 bases, with 12 bases remaining between them. This CDR3 comprises 14 residues. Germline CDR1 reads MDHEN; CDR2 reads SYDVKM. This CDR3 reads CASSSRQLNEKLFF. Here the CDR3 DNA reads TGTGCCAGCAGCTCCCGACAGCTTAATGAAAAACTGTTTTTT.

The chain uses TRBV2 and TRBJ2-5, with D hard to call. CDR3 length: 13 amino acids. V shed 3 bases and J shed 1 base, with 6 bases lying between them. The germline CDR1 and CDR2 sequences are SNHLY and FYNNEI. The CDR3 region is CASSEILQETQYF. Here the CDR3 DNA reads TGTGCCAGCAGTGAGATACTCCAAGAGACCCAGTACTTC.

The chain combines TRBV4-1 with TRBJ2-5; 11 nucleotides match TRBD1. The CDR3 consists of 15 residues. Germline CDR1 reads MGHRA; CDR2 reads YSYEKL. J was trimmed by 5 bases and V by 1 base; bases with no gene match: 3. CDR3 region: CASSQGDRGAETQYF. For the CDR3, the DNA is TGCGCCAGCAGCCAAGGGGACAGGGGGGCCGAGACCCAGTACTTC.

CDR3: CASSPGGVGGYTF. CDR3 nucleotides: TGTGCCAGCAGCCCAGGGGGCGTTGGTGGCTACACCTTC. The chain couples TRBV6-2 or TRBV6-3 to TRBJ1-2; 8 bases fit TRBD1. This CDR3 region has 13 residues. Germline CDR1 reads MNHEY; CDR2 reads SVGEGT. With V trimmed by 6 bases and J by 7 bases, 7 bases remained unmatched.

The chain carries TRBV5-1 and TRBJ1-4; 11 positions agree with TRBD1. The CDR3 contains 15 residues. V lost 1 base and J lost 7; bases outside the gene matches: 3. The germline V gene has CDR1 SGHRS and CDR2 YFSETQ. CDR3 nucleotide sequence: TGCGCCAGCAGCTTGCGGACAGGGGGCGGTGAAAAACTGTTTTTT. It specifies CASSLRTGGGEKLFF.

The J gene is TRBJ2-3, the V gene TRBV4-3; the match to TRBD2 covers 11 bases. With 4 bases clipped from V and 6 bases from J, the junction kept 9 bases outside the gene matches. Germline V gene sequence: CDR1 LGHNA, CDR2 YSLEER. The CDR3 totals 16 residues. In DNA, the CDR3 is TGCGCCAGCAGCCGTAATACCGGGACTAGCGGTGATACGCAGTATTTT. Its protein is CASSRNTGTSGDTQYF.

The V and J genes are TRBV24-1 and TRBJ2-5; TRBD2 aligns across 7 bases. J was trimmed by 2 bases and V by 2 bases; bases with no gene match: 7. The CDR3 extends over 16 amino acids. In germline, CDR1 is KGHDR, CDR2 SFDVKD. The CDR3 region is CATSDSLGGVQETQYF. Written as DNA, the CDR3 is TGTGCCACCAGTGATTCCTTGGGGGGGGTTCAAGAGACCCAGTACTTC.

The chain is built from TRBV11-2 and TRBJ2-7; D is perhaps TRBD1 (6 bases). The length of the CDR3 is 13 residues. Germline CDR1 and CDR2: SGHAT and FQNNGV. V lost 5 bases to trimming and J lost 0 bases, with 8 bases between them. The CDR3 protein is CASSKDSSYEQYF. The CDR3 nucleotides read TGTGCCAGCAGCAAGGACAGCTCCTACGAGCAGTACTTC.

The chain links TRBV7-3 to TRBJ1-5, with 9 bases fitting TRBD1. V gave up 11 bases and J gave up 7 bases; unmatched junction bases: 18. Germline assignment: CDR1 SGHTA and CDR2 FQGTGA. The CDR3 is 16 amino acids. The DNA for the CDR3 is TGTGCCGGATTCATACCGGGACAGGGAGTTGGCCAGCCCCAGCATTTT. Amino acids: CAGFIPGQGVGQPQHF.

The rearrangement uses TRBV7-9 and TRBJ2-3, with D perhaps matching TRBD2 (7 bases). Germline-derived CDR1 and CDR2 are SEHNR and FQNEAQ (reference sequence). The length of the CDR3 is 16 residues. V was trimmed by 5 bases and J by 5 bases, leaving 20 bases between them. CDR3 region: CASSPGAAGEGDTQYF. The CDR3 region has the DNA TGTGCCAGCAGCCCGGGGGCGGCGGGGGAAGGAGATACGCAGTATTTT.

The chain is built from TRBV28 and TRBJ1-4; 9 bases agree with TRBD1. There are 16 residues in the CDR3. Per germline, CDR1 MDHEN and CDR2 SYDVKM. The ends lost 2 bases at V and 10 bases at J; junction bases unmatched: 11. For the CDR3, the DNA is TGTGCCAGCAGTTTAGGGGGACAGGGAACGAGTGTAAAACTGTTTTTT. Translation gives CASSLGGQGTSVKLFF. Variable domain in full (rest from reference TRBV28 and TRBJ1-4): DVKVTQSSRYLVKRTGEKVFLECVQDMDHENMFWYRQDPGLGLRLIYFSYDVKMKEKGDIPEGYSVSREKKERFSLILESASTNQTSMYLCASSLGGQGTSVKLFFGSGTQLSVL.

V gene TRBV27 combines with J gene TRBJ2-4, with D uncertain. The germline V and J ends were trimmed by 3 bases and 1 base, with 13 bases remaining between them. Germline V gives CDR1 MNHEY, CDR2 SMNVEV (reference sequence). The CDR3 is 16 residues long. As DNA, the CDR3 is TGTGCCAGCAGTTTGACCGCCCCCGGGGCCAAAAACATTCAGTACTTC. Encoded protein: CASSLTAPGAKNIQYF.

Written as DNA, the CDR3 is TGTGCCAGCAGTTCACCAACCGGGACAGGGGGTTACAATGAGCAGTTCTTC. It encodes CASSSPTGTGGYNEQFF. The chain carries TRBV28 and TRBJ2-1, with 11 bases aligning to TRBD1. The length of the CDR3 is 17 residues. The germline gives CDR1 MDHEN, CDR2 SYDVKM. J gave up 4 bases and V 4 bases, and 9 bases lay outside the gene matches.

The CDR3 sequence: CASSVLSSSYNEQFF. In DNA, the CDR3 is TGTGCCAGCAGCGTGCTATCTTCGTCGTACAATGAGCAGTTCTTC. The chain is built from TRBV9 and TRBJ2-1; no reliable D call. V gave up 2 bases and J gave up 4 bases, with 13 bases separating them. Germline-derived CDR1 and CDR2 are SGDLS and YYNGEE. The CDR3 consists of 15 residues.

The count of this clone is one. The V gene is TRBV5-1, the J gene TRBJ2-5; TRBD2 might be the D (5 bases). Trimming removed 4 bases from V and 5 bases from J, with 24 bases in between. CDR1 SGHRS and CDR2 YFSETQ come from the germline V gene. The CDR3 totals 17 residues. CDR3 nucleotides: TGCGCCAGCAGCCCCCGACTCCTCTCGGGAACAGCTGAGACCCAGTACTTC. This encodes CASSPRLLSGTAETQYF.

V is TRBV6-2 or TRBV6-3 and J is TRBJ1-1, with D uncertain. The germline CDR1 and CDR2 sequences are MNHEY and SVGEGT. This CDR3 contains 16 residues. The germline V and J ends were trimmed by 2 bases and 0 bases, with 13 bases remaining between them. The chain's CDR3 is CASSYGQAWVNTEAFF. The CDR3 DNA reads as TGTGCCAGCAGTTACGGTCAGGCGTGGGTGAACACTGAAGCTTTCTTT.

V usage is TRBV10-3 and J usage is TRBJ2-4; maybe TRBD1 (5 bases). From germline, CDR1 is ENHRY and CDR2 SYGVKD. Deletions cut 0 bases from V and 1 base from J, with 10 bases between. The CDR3 extends over 16 amino acids. The CDR3 DNA follows: TGTGCCATCAGTGAGTCTGGGGCTTCGGCCAAAAACATTCAGTACTTC. Its translation is CAISESGASAKNIQYF.